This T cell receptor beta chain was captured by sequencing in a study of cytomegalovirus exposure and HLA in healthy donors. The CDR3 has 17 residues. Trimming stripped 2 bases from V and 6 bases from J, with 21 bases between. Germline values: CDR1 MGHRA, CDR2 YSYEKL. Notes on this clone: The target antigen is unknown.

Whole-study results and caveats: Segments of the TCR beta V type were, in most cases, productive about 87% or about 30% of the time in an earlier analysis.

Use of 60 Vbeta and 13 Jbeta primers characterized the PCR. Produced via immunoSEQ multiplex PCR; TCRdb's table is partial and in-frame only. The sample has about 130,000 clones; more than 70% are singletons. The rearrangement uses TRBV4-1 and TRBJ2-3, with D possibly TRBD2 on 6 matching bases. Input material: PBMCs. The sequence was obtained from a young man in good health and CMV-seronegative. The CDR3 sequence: CASSQRVQTGVKDTQYF. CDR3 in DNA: TGCGCCAGCAGCCAACGGGTCCAGACGGGGGTAAAGGATACGCAGTATTTT.